This T cell receptor beta chain was captured in a study of blood T cells in healthy people across ages. On the study more broadly: Every two T cells gave about one barcoded beta molecule via template switching.

Then a second PCR, running roughly 7 to 11 cycles, was carried out with a sample-barcoded 5' primer and a J-beta primer mix. TCRdb called the 5' RACE reads again in MiXCR, with one record for every CDR3 protein. Among roughly 800,000 distinct CDR3 sequences listed, 58% were seen once. The people who gave samples were healthy Caucasians from Russia, aged roughly 6 to 100. Isolation recovered at least 6.5 million PBMCs from every sample. V was shortened by 2 bases and J by 7 bases, with 12 bases between the two germline ends. The CDR3 spans 14 residues. A word on this clonotype: Its cognate antigen is unknown.

Regarding the study as a whole: Diversity figures based on one million T cells were deemed too low.

Sequenced: blood. The chain recombines TRBV12-3 or TRBV12-4 with TRBJ1-5; D remains ambiguous. This TCR was sampled from a man younger than 45 in good health. CDR3: CASSLWSEGQPQHF. The CDR3 coding sequence is TGTGCCAGCAGTTTATGGTCGGAAGGGCAGCCCCAGCATTTT.